The 30 T cell receptor beta chains below come from one sample, sequenced in a study of T cells in Graves' hyperthyroidism and ophthalmopathy. Amplified TCR beta CDR3 regions came from RNA transcripts. Researchers ran a first-round RT-PCR on the TCR CDR3 using the HTBI primer set. TCRdb fed the multiplex PCR reads into MiXCR, producing one record per CDR3 protein. The data hold 550,000 to 600,000 distinct CDR3 sequences, with about a sixth observed a single time. Material for sequencing was blood. The receptors derive from a woman aged 18-30 years with Graves' hyperthyroidism.

This sequence joins TRBV9 and TRBJ1-1, with unresolved D. Germline CDR1 SGDLS, CDR2 YYNGEE. The CDR3 has 13 amino acids. V lost 2 bases to trimming and J lost 4 bases, with 9 bases between them. In nucleotides, the CDR3 is TGTGCCAGCAGCGTCGACACGGCCACTGAAGCTTTCTTT. It is translated as CASSVDTATEAFF.

This clonotype occurred many times. The chain couples TRBV11-3 to TRBJ1-1, with a possible D match to TRBD1 (6 bases). CDR3 length: 16 residues. Trimming cost V 1 base and J 1 base, with 13 bases left between them. Germline V gene sequence: CDR1 SGHNT, CDR2 YENEEA. The CDR3 reads CASSLVGGGTNTEAFF. The CDR3 DNA reads as TGTGCCAGCAGCTTAGTTGGAGGGGGGACGAACACTGAAGCTTTCTTT.

V is TRBV4-2 and J is TRBJ2-5; D tentatively reads TRBD1 or TRBD2 (7 bases each). This CDR3 is 16 amino acids long. Trimming took off 2 bases at V and 4 bases at J, with 17 bases between the two ends. CDR1 and CDR2 (germline): LGHNA, YNFKEQ. DNA for the CDR3: TGTGCCAGCAGCCAAAAGGGGGCGGGAGTTGGAGAGACCCAGTACTTC. Amino acid sequence: CASSQKGAGVGETQYF.

As regards this clonotype: A much more abundant neighbour one base away suggests this may be a read error. The J gene is TRBJ1-3, the V gene TRBV27, with no clear D. V was clipped by 4 bases and J by 2 bases, with 9 bases between them. There are 14 residues in the CDR3. CDR1 and CDR2 from the germline V gene are MNHEY and SMNVEV (reference sequence). CDR3 bases: TGTGCCAGCAGTTCGGCGGACCCTGGAAACACCATATATTTT. Translated: CASSSADPGNTIYF.

The V gene is TRBV20-1, the J gene TRBJ2-7; 7 nucleotides align to TRBD1. This CDR3 region has 13 residues. Germline V gives CDR1 DFQATT, CDR2 SNEGSKA (reference sequence). The trim removed 4 bases at V and 2 bases at J, leaving 5 bases unmatched. This chain's CDR3 is CSAISGQTYEQYF. The CDR3 DNA reads TGCAGTGCTATCTCGGGACAGACCTACGAGCAGTACTTC.

A few counts support this clonotype. The CDR3 nucleotides are TGTGCCAGCACCAGACTAGCGGGAGTAGATACGCAGTATTTT. As protein: CASTRLAGVDTQYF. The chain links TRBV27 to TRBJ2-3; 12 bases match TRBD2. Losses at the gene ends were 7 bases for V and 5 bases for J; bases not matched to a gene: 4. The CDR3 totals 14 residues. Looked up from germline, CDR1 is MNHEY and CDR2 is SMNVEV (reference sequence).

This clonotype was seen many times. This chain uses TRBV7-8 with TRBJ2-7; TRBD2 matches 11 bases. Germline V gives CDR1 SGHVS, CDR2 FQNEAQ. CDR3 length equals 16 residues. J lost 0 bases, V lost 3 bases, and 4 bases had no gene match. The CDR3 spells CASSLVLAGASYEQYF. Here the CDR3 DNA reads TGTGCCAGCAGCTTGGTACTAGCGGGGGCCTCCTACGAGCAGTACTTC.

This rearrangement joins TRBV11-2 to TRBJ1-6; no reliable D call. Germline CDR1 reads SGHAT; CDR2 reads FQNNGV. V lost 4 bases, J lost 8 bases, and 12 bases lay in between. CDR3 size: 14 residues. The CDR3 region is CASSSDEVYSPLHF. The CDR3 DNA reads as TGTGCCAGCAGCTCAGATGAGGTTTATTCACCCCTCCACTTT.

The rearrangement joins TRBV10-3 to TRBJ1-2; D gene uncertain. V was cut by 8 bases and J by 4 bases, with 11 bases left in between. This CDR3 comprises 12 residues. Germline CDR1 and CDR2: ENHRY and SYGVKD. The CDR3 DNA sequence: TGTGCCATCTCGGCGGGTTCCTATGGCTACACCTTC. Translated, it gives CAISAGSYGYTF.

The chain couples TRBV7-2 to TRBJ2-5; D may be TRBD2 (6 bases). This CDR3 region has 13 residues. Per the germline V gene, CDR1 is SGHTA and CDR2 is FQGNSA. Trimming shortened V by 5 bases and J by 4 bases, and 11 bases separated the two germline ends. CDR3 bases: TGTGCCAGCAGCGGGAGGAGTCGAGAGACCCAGTACTTC. Translation: CASSGRSRETQYF.

This clonotype was observed a few times. The chain carries TRBV4-3 and TRBJ2-6, with TRBD1 as a possible D gene (6 bases). This CDR3 comprises 20 residues. V was pared by 1 base and J by 4 bases, with 23 bases between. CDR1 and CDR2 (germline): LGHNA, YSLEER. CDR3 residues: CASSQGSGTQLRAGANVLTF. DNA for the CDR3: TGCGCCAGCAGCCAAGGATCGGGGACACAGTTGCGGGCGGGGGCCAACGTCCTGACTTTC.

This clonotype was seen a few times. It may be a read error: a sequence one base away is much more abundant. This sequence joins TRBV7-8 and TRBJ2-1; D is uncertain. V was clipped by 5 bases and J by 5 bases, with 10 bases between them. CDR3 length equals 13 residues. Germline V gives CDR1 SGHVS, CDR2 FQNEAQ. This chain's CDR3 is CASSLPMHNEQFF. The DNA for the CDR3 is TGTGCCAGCAGCCTGCCCATGCACAATGAGCAGTTCTTC. Looking up the rest from reference TRBV7-8 and TRBJ2-1 gives the full variable domain: GAGVSQSPRYKVAKRGQDVALRCDPISGHVSLFWYQQALGQGPEFLTYFQNEAQLDKSGLPSDRFFAERPEGSVSTLKIQRTQQEDSAVYLCASSLPMHNEQFFGPGTRLTVL.

This clonotype was seen ten or more times. The CDR3 here is CASSQPNPGQGKDGYTF. The CDR3 DNA is TGTGCCAGCAGCCAACCAAACCCGGGACAGGGGAAGGACGGCTACACCTTC. The rearrangement uses TRBV3-1 and TRBJ1-2; 10 positions agree with TRBD1. Germline V gene lookup returns CDR1 LGHDT and CDR2 YNNKEL (reference sequence). With V trimmed by 2 bases and J by 8 bases, 14 bases remained unmatched. This CDR3 contains 17 residues. Complete variable domain (other parts from reference TRBV3-1 and TRBJ1-2): DTAVSQTPKYLVTQMGNDKSIKCEQNLGHDTMYWYKQDSKKFLKIMFSYNNKELIINETVPNRFSPKSPDKAHLNLHINSLELGDSAVYFCASSQPNPGQGKDGYTFGSGTRLTVV.

The chain couples TRBV28 to TRBJ1-4, with TRBD1 matching 7 bases. Per the germline V gene, CDR1 is MDHEN and CDR2 is SYDVKM. The CDR3 is made up of 15 amino acids. J was trimmed by 4 bases and V by 7 bases; bases with no gene match: 9. The CDR3 region has the DNA TGTGCCAGCACTCCCGTAGGACAGGATAATGAAAAACTGTTTTTT. Encoded protein: CASTPVGQDNEKLFF.

This clonotype has a count of ten or more. The chain recombines TRBV7-2 with TRBJ1-1; TRBD1 agrees at 9 bases. The CDR3 totals 15 residues. CDR1 SGHTA and CDR2 FQGNSA come from the germline V gene. V gave up 5 bases and J gave up 4 bases; unmatched junction bases: 8. CDR3 coding DNA: TGTGCCAGCAGCGCCTACAGGGGGCCCAGCACTGAAGCTTTCTTT. It yields the protein CASSAYRGPSTEAFF.

This clonotype was detected only a few times. The genes are TRBV30 and TRBJ2-3; 9 bases match TRBD2. V shed 8 bases and J 4 bases; nucleotides not matched to a gene: 10. Germline-derived CDR1 and CDR2 are GTSNPN and SVGIG (reference sequence). This CDR3 is built from 14 residues. The CDR3 bases are TGTGCCCGGACGGCTAGCGGGAACCCAGATACGCAGTATTTT. This encodes CARTASGNPDTQYF.

This chain connects TRBV19 to TRBJ2-5; 8 bases are shared with TRBD1. Germline values: CDR1 LNHDA, CDR2 SQIVND (reference sequence). V dropped 3 bases and J dropped 4; count of bases not matched to a gene: 7. The length of the CDR3 is 15 residues. CDR3 bases: TGTGCCAGTAGTATGTCCGGACAGGGTTTAGAGACCCAGTACTTC. Translating gives CASSMSGQGLETQYF.

With respect to this clonotype: Since a much larger clone is just one base distant, this may be a read error. The gene calls are TRBV20-1 and TRBJ2-3; D remains ambiguous. The CDR3 has 14 residues. With 0 bases removed from V and 1 base from J, the gap between germline ends came to 8 bases. Germline lookup yields CDR1 DFQATT and CDR2 SNEGSKA (reference sequence). CDR3 loop: CSARDSVGTDTQYF. In nucleotides, the CDR3 is TGCAGTGCTAGAGATTCCGTGGGCACAGATACGCAGTATTTT.

This clonotype has just a few counts. The chain combines TRBV29-1 with TRBJ2-3; D not resolved. The germline V gene encodes CDR1 SQVTM and CDR2 ANQGSEA. Between the trimmed V and J ends, which lost 4 bases and 0 bases, there was a span of 17 bases. The CDR3 sequence is 16 residues long. The CDR3 bases are TGCAGCGTTGGGGCCATGATCGAGCTAAGCACAGATACGCAGTATTTT. It specifies CSVGAMIELSTDTQYF.

This chain links TRBV7-3 with TRBJ2-7, with TRBD2 matching over 7 bases. CDR1 is SGHTA, CDR2 FQGTGA, per germline. There are 17 residues in the CDR3. After removal of 0 bases from V and 5 bases from J, the junction contained 13 bases not matched to a gene. CDR3 protein: CASSLTRRGGRGHEQYF. CDR3 bases: TGTGCCAGCAGCTTAACCCGCCGGGGCGGGAGAGGGCACGAGCAGTACTTC.

This clonotype appeared many times. The V gene is TRBV20-1, the J gene TRBJ2-7; D may be TRBD2 (5 bases). CDR1 and CDR2 from the germline V gene are DFQATT and SNEGSKA (reference sequence). The CDR3 is 15 amino acids. V was cut by 0 bases and J by 7 bases, with 19 bases left in between. This CDR3 reads CSARDMASNFWEQYF. For the CDR3, the DNA is TGCAGTGCTAGAGATATGGCTAGCAACTTCTGGGAGCAGTACTTC.

This clonotype turned up a few times. The gene calls are TRBV2 and TRBJ2-5, with a tentative D call TRBD1 (5 bases). The CDR3 totals 13 residues. Trimming left V 7 bases short and J 2 bases short, with 11 bases between. Germline CDR1 reads SNHLY; CDR2 reads FYNNEI. Written as DNA, the CDR3 is TGTGCCAGCAAGGGGCAGAGTCAAGAGACCCAGTACTTC. It codes for CASKGQSQETQYF.

This clonotype was picked up many times. V is TRBV15 and J is TRBJ2-1; 14 nucleotides match TRBD2. With V trimmed by 2 bases and J by 10 bases, 7 bases remained unmatched. The CDR3 runs 16 residues. Germline-derived CDR1 and CDR2 are LNHNV and YYDKDF (reference sequence). CDR3 loop: CATSRQPGLAGEEQFF. CDR3 coding DNA: TGTGCCACCAGCAGACAACCGGGACTAGCGGGAGAGGAGCAGTTCTTC.

Only a few counts were recorded for this clonotype. This chain uses TRBV4-3 with TRBJ2-5, with TRBD2 matching over 8 bases. The CDR3 is made up of 14 amino acids. In germline, CDR1 is LGHNA, CDR2 YSLEER. Trimming at V came to 1 base and at J to 4 bases, leaving 2 bases not matched to a gene. The CDR3, as DNA: TGCGCCAGCAGCCAAGGCACTAGCGGAGAGACCCAGTACTTC. Amino acids: CASSQGTSGETQYF.

This clonotype was picked up many times. The V and J genes are TRBV5-1 and TRBJ2-7; D ambiguous. With 1 base removed from V and 7 bases from J, the gap between germline ends came to 9 bases. This CDR3 spans 12 amino acids. Germline-derived CDR1 and CDR2 are SGHRS and YFSETQ. The CDR3 bases are TGCGCCAGCAGCTTGAAACTGGGAGAGCAGTACTTC. Residues: CASSLKLGEQYF. The full variable domain, rest sourced from reference TRBV5-1 and TRBJ2-7, is KAGVTQTPRYLIKTRGQQVTLSCSPISGHRSVSWYQQTPGQGLQFLFEYFSETQRNKGNFPGRFSGRQFSNSRSEMNVSTLELGDSALYLCASSLKLGEQYFGPGTRLTVT.

There are many counts of this clonotype. The chain recombines TRBV2 with TRBJ1-5, with 7 positions matching TRBD1. There are 17 residues in the CDR3. Per germline, CDR1 SNHLY and CDR2 FYNNEI. The V segment lost 5 bases and the J segment 0 bases; nucleotides outside the gene matches: 10. CDR3 amino acids: CASSPRDSPYSNQPQHF. The CDR3 region has the DNA TGTGCCAGCAGTCCACGGGACAGTCCTTATAGCAATCAGCCCCAGCATTTT. The full variable domain, its missing parts supplied by reference TRBV2 and TRBJ1-5, is EPEVTQTPSHQVTQMGQEVILRCVPISNHLYFYWYRQILGQKVEFLVSFYNNEISEKSEIFDDQFSVERPDGSNFTLKIRSTKLEDSAMYFCASSPRDSPYSNQPQHFGDGTRLSIL.

This clonotype was seen ten or more times. The gene calls are TRBV20-1 and TRBJ2-7; no reliable D call. Germline lookup yields CDR1 DFQATT and CDR2 SNEGSKA (reference sequence). Trimming removed 0 bases at V and 7 bases at J, with 10 bases between. This CDR3 spans 12 amino acids. Here the CDR3 DNA reads TGCAGTGCTAGAGATACTCATCCGGAGCAGTACTTC. Protein: CSARDTHPEQYF.

This clonotype was recorded at least ten times. The chain is built from TRBV10-1 and TRBJ2-7, with D perhaps TRBD1 or TRBD2 (7 bases each). The V end was cut by 8 bases, the J end by 6 bases, with 20 bases between. Germline CDR1 and CDR2: WNHNN and SYGVQD (reference sequence). The length of the CDR3 is 14 residues. CDR3 sequence reads: CASGGTAGIGEQYF. CDR3 coding DNA: TGCGCCAGCGGAGGGACAGCGGGAATCGGCGAGCAGTACTTC.

This clonotype was seen a few times. Germline is not matched at one junction end, which may reflect a read error. The chain joins TRBV18 to TRBJ2-1; D is unresolved. The germline gives CDR1 KGHSH, CDR2 LQKENI. The CDR3 is made up of 14 amino acids. The CDR3 spells CASSPGRSYNEQLF. The CDR3 bases are TGTGCCAGCTCACCAGGCAGATCCTACAATGAGCAGCTCTTC.

This clonotype was counted once. The chain couples TRBV11-2 to TRBJ2-1; D is unresolved. The V gene lost 11 bases and the J gene lost 4 bases, with 21 bases spanning the gap. From germline, CDR1 is SGHAT and CDR2 FQNNGV. This CDR3 is 15 amino acids long. CDR3 region: CAVLPTYAAYNEQFF. The CDR3 DNA sequence: TGTGCCGTTCTTCCTACATACGCGGCATACAATGAGCAGTTCTTC.